This T cell receptor beta chain was sequenced in a study of T cell changes during pregnancy in multiple sclerosis. TCRdb's copy holds only in-frame clones and misses some; the assay was immunoSEQ multiplex PCR. In the table there are over 50,000 clones, about nine tenths of which are singletons. V dropped 5 bases and J dropped 5 bases, with 12 bases sitting between them. The CDR3 runs 13 residues. The germline V gene has CDR1 MNHNS and CDR2 SASEGT. This TCR came from a female donor in good health, enrolled as a control in a pregnancy study. The input for sequencing was peripheral blood, taken in the first trimester of pregnancy. The V gene is TRBV6-1, the J gene TRBJ1-1, with D possibly TRBD1 on 6 matching bases. The CDR3 DNA follows: TGTGCCAGCAGTAAAAGGGGGGGTACTGAAGCTTTCTTT. The encoded protein is CASSKRGGTEAFF.